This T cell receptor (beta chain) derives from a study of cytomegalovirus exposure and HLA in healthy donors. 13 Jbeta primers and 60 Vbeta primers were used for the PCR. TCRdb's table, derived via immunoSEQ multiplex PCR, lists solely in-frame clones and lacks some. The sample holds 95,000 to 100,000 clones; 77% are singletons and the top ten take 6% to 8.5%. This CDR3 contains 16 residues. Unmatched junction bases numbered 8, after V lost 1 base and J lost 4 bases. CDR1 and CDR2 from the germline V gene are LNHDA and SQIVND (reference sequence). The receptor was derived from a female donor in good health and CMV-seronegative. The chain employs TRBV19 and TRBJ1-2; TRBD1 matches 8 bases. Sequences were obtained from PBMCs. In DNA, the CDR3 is TGTGCCAGTAGTATAGTTCCAGGACAGGGAGGCTATGGCTACACCTTC. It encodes CASSIVPGQGGYGYTF.